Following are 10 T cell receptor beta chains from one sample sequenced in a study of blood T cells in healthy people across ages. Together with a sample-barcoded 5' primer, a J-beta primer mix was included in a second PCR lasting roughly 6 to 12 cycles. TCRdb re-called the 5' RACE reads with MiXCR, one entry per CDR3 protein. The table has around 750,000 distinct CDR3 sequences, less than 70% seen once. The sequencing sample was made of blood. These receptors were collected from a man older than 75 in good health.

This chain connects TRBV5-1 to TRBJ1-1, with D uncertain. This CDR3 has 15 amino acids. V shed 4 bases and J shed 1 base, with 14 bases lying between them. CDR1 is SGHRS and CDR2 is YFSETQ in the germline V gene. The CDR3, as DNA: TGCGCCAGCAGCCAGATGGTTGGTGGGAACACTGAAGCTTTCTTT. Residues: CASSQMVGGNTEAFF.

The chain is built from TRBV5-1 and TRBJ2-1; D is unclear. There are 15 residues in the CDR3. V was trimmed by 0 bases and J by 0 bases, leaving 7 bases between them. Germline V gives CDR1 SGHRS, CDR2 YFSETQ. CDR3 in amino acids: CASSLGPTSYNEQFF. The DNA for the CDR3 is TGCGCCAGCAGCTTGGGTCCTACCTCCTACAATGAGCAGTTCTTC.

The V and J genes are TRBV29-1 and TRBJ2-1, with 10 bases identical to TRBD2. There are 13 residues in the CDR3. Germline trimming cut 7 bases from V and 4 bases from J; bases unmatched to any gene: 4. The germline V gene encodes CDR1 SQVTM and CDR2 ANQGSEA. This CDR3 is CSATSGVYNEQFF. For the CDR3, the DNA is TGCAGCGCTACTAGCGGGGTTTACAATGAGCAGTTCTTC.

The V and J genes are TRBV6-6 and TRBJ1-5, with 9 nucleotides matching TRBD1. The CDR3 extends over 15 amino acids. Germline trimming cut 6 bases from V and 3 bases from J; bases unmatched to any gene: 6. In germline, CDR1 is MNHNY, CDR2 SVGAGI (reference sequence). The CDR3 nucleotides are TGTGCCAGCAGACCACAGGGGGCGGCCAATCAGCCCCAGCATTTT. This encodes CASRPQGAANQPQHF.

CDR3 protein: CASSLEGMGAEAFF. Written as DNA, the CDR3 is TGCGCCAGCAGCTTGGAGGGGATGGGGGCTGAAGCTTTCTTT. This chain connects TRBV5-1 to TRBJ1-1; D is perhaps TRBD1 (5 bases). The CDR3 length is 14 residues. Trimming stripped 0 bases from V and 6 bases from J, with 12 bases between. CDR1 and CDR2 (germline): SGHRS, YFSETQ.

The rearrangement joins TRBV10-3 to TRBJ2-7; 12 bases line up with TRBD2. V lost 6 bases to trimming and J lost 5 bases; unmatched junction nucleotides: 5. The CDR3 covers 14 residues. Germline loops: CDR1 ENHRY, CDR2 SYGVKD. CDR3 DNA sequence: TGTGCCATCAGCACTAGCGGGAGGCTTCACGAGCAGTACTTC. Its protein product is CAISTSGRLHEQYF.

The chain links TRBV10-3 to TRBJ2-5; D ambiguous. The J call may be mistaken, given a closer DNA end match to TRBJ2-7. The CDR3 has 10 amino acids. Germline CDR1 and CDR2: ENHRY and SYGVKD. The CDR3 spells CAIGVVEQYF. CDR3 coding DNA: TGTGCCATAGGAGTGGTCGAGCAGTACTTC.

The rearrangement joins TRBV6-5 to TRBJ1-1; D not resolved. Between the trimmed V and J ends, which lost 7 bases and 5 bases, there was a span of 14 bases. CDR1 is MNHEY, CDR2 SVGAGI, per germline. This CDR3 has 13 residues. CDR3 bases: TGTGCCAGCACGACGGACGGCTGGACTGAAGCTTTCTTT. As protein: CASTTDGWTEAFF.

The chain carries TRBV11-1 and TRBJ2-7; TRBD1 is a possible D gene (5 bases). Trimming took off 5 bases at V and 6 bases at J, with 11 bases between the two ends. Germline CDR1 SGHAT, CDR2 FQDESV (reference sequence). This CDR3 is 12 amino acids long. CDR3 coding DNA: TGTGCCAGCAGCCTACAGGCGGTCGAGCAGTACTTC. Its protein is CASSLQAVEQYF.

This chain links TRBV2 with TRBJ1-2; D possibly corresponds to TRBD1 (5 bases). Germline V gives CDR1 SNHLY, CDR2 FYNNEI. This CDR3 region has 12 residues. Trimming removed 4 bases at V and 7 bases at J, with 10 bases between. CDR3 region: CASSVRGSGYTF. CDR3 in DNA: TGTGCCAGCAGTGTCCGGGGGAGTGGCTACACCTTC.